Shown below are 30 T cell receptor beta chains from a single sample sequenced in a study of cytomegalovirus exposure and HLA in healthy donors. The PCR employed 60 Vbeta primers together with 13 Jbeta primers. The repertoire was sequenced with immunoSEQ multiplex PCR; TCRdb's copy has only in-frame clones and lacks some. The sample holds under 65,000 clones, roughly 79% seen once. The sample consisted of PBMCs. Source of these receptors: a man aged 45-60 years in good health and CMV-seronegative.

This chain links TRBV19 with TRBJ2-1; 13 bases map to TRBD2. Germline CDR1 reads LNHDA; CDR2 reads SQIVND (reference sequence). The V segment lost 5 bases and the J segment 3 bases; nucleotides outside the gene matches: 10. The CDR3 has 18 residues. CDR3 DNA sequence: TGTGCCAGTAGTTCAGACGGGACTAGCGGGGTCTACTACAATGAGCAGTTCTTC. Translation gives CASSSDGTSGVYYNEQFF.

As to this clone: This CDR3 is also generated by other DNA sequences in the sample. The chain couples TRBV18 to TRBJ1-1; no clear D gene. Per the germline V gene, CDR1 is KGHSH and CDR2 is LQKENI. This CDR3 has 13 amino acids. Trimming removed 3 bases at V and 1 base at J, with 6 bases between. The CDR3 DNA sequence: TGTGCCAGCTCACCCTCAGGGAACACTGAAGCTTTCTTT. Its translation: CASSPSGNTEAFF. The full variable domain, completed using reference TRBV18 and TRBJ1-1, is NAGVMQNPRHLVRRRGQEARLRCSPMKGHSHVYWYRQLPEEGLKFMVYLQKENIIDESGMPKERFSAEFPKEGPSILRIQQVVRGDSAAYFCASSPSGNTEAFFGQGTRLTVV.

In this sample, this clone turned up once. The chain uses TRBV6-1 and TRBJ2-7; tentatively, D is TRBD1 (6 bases). CDR3 length: 15 amino acids. Germline-derived CDR1 and CDR2 are MNHNS and SASEGT. The V end lost 3 bases, the J end lost 2 bases, and 14 bases lay between the germline ends. The CDR3 loop reads CASSDGTRGTYEQYF. The CDR3 coding sequence is TGTGCCAGCAGTGACGGGACAAGGGGGACCTACGAGCAGTACTTC.

This sequence joins TRBV7-2 and TRBJ2-2; no definite D call. This CDR3 region has 13 residues. Germline CDR1 and CDR2: SGHTA and FQGNSA. V shed 0 bases and J shed 8 bases, with 7 bases lying between them. The CDR3: CASSLANAGELFF. The CDR3, as DNA: TGTGCCAGCAGCTTAGCGAATGCGGGGGAGCTGTTTTTT.

V usage is TRBV27 and J usage is TRBJ1-6, with 7 bases that match TRBD1. Trimming removed 4 bases from V and 6 bases from J; junction bases left unmatched: 0. Germline CDR1 is MNHEY and CDR2 is SMNVEV (reference sequence). The CDR3 has 13 residues. The CDR3 reads CASSYRGNSPLHF. The CDR3 nucleotides are TGTGCCAGCAGTTACAGGGGTAATTCACCCCTCCACTTT.

This chain joins TRBV29-1 and TRBJ2-7, with 8 bases lining up with TRBD1. The V and J ends lost 1 base and 3 bases, in that order; junction bases with no gene match: 2. The germline CDR1 and CDR2 sequences are SQVTM and ANQGSEA. This CDR3 comprises 13 residues. The CDR3: CSVEAGQGYEQYF. The CDR3, as DNA: TGCAGCGTTGAAGCCGGACAGGGCTACGAGCAGTACTTC.

This chain uses TRBV2 with TRBJ2-7; the match to TRBD1 covers 7 bases. Germline values: CDR1 SNHLY, CDR2 FYNNEI. With 11 bases clipped from V and 0 bases from J, the junction kept 7 bases outside the gene matches. This CDR3 has 13 residues. CDR3 in amino acids: CASGTVGSYEQYF. The DNA for the CDR3 is TGTGCCTCCGGGACAGTGGGCTCCTACGAGCAGTACTTC.

The chain uses TRBV6-1 and TRBJ2-5; the D gene is possibly TRBD2 (5 bases). Germline V gene lookup returns CDR1 MNHNS and CDR2 SASEGT. This CDR3 comprises 13 residues. Trimming pared 7 bases from V and 0 bases from J, leaving 9 bases between. The CDR3, as DNA: TGTGCCAGCAAACGAGGGTACCAAGAGACCCAGTACTTC. Translated, it gives CASKRGYQETQYF.

The V call is TRBV15, the J call TRBJ2-7; D is undetermined. V was trimmed by 5 bases and J by 0 bases, leaving 8 bases between them. The CDR3 has 13 residues. Germline values: CDR1 LNHNV, CDR2 YYDKDF (reference sequence). The CDR3: CATSSRPSYEQYF. CDR3 DNA: TGTGCCACCAGCTCCCGTCCCTCCTACGAGCAGTACTTC.

This clone was observed once. The V gene is TRBV30, the J gene TRBJ1-2; D is ambiguous. V was pared by 2 bases and J by 5 bases, with 18 bases between. Looked up from germline, CDR1 is GTSNPN and CDR2 is SVGIG (reference sequence). CDR3 length: 15 residues. The CDR3 loop reads CAWSPNDWRPYGYTF. The CDR3 DNA sequence: TGTGCCTGGAGTCCTAATGACTGGCGGCCTTATGGCTACACCTTC.

The V gene is TRBV4-1, the J gene TRBJ2-5; tentative D call: TRBD1 (5 bases). The V end lost 0 bases, the J end lost 1 base, and 15 bases lay between the germline ends. There are 17 residues in the CDR3. Germline loops: CDR1 MGHRA, CDR2 YSYEKL. The CDR3 DNA reads as TGCGCCAGCAGCCAAGAAGGAGTCCACAGGACCCAAGAGACCCAGTACTTC. Residues: CASSQEGVHRTQETQYF.

This clone was observed a few times. The chain employs TRBV2 and TRBJ2-1, with 8 bases fitting TRBD1. V trimming: 1 base; J trimming: 7 bases; junction bases outside the gene matches: 6. This CDR3 is built from 15 residues. CDR1 and CDR2 from the germline V gene are SNHLY and FYNNEI. CDR3 sequence reads: CASSEGRGLVNEQFF. The CDR3 DNA sequence: TGTGCCAGCAGTGAAGGCAGGGGGCTAGTGAATGAGCAGTTCTTC.

This chain uses TRBV6-1 with TRBJ2-7; D gene uncertain. With 7 bases removed from V and 2 bases from J, the gap between germline ends came to 15 bases. The length of the CDR3 is 14 residues. Germline V gene lookup returns CDR1 MNHNS and CDR2 SASEGT. CDR3 sequence: CASTVSWSTYEQYF. CDR3 nucleotides: TGTGCCAGCACTGTAAGCTGGAGTACCTACGAGCAGTACTTC.

This clone was recorded only once. The rearrangement uses TRBV28 and TRBJ1-5; 7 bases agree with TRBD1. CDR3 length: 14 amino acids. V was pared by 7 bases and J by 3 bases, with 6 bases of the junction left unmatched. CDR1 is MDHEN, CDR2 SYDVKM, per germline. The chain's CDR3 is CASILQGYNQPQHF. CDR3 sequence (DNA): TGTGCCAGCATCCTACAGGGGTACAATCAGCCCCAGCATTTT.

This sequence joins TRBV5-1 and TRBJ2-2; D is possibly TRBD1 (8 bases). V dropped 5 bases and J dropped 1 base, with 15 bases sitting between them. The CDR3 sequence is 16 residues long. From germline, CDR1 is SGHRS and CDR2 YFSETQ. The CDR3 spells CASRRSGTGNTGELFF. In DNA form, the CDR3 reads TGCGCCAGCAGAAGGAGCGGGACAGGGAACACCGGGGAGCTGTTTTTT.

The gene calls are TRBV7-6 and TRBJ2-7; a weak D match, TRBD2 (5 bases). This CDR3 spans 16 amino acids. The germline gives CDR1 SGHVS, CDR2 FNYEAQ. V was clipped by 2 bases and J by 2 bases, with 16 bases between them. CDR3 nucleotides: TGTGCCAGCAGCTTAAGGTCCGGGGTTGGAGCCTACGAGCAGTACTTC. It codes for CASSLRSGVGAYEQYF.

The J gene is TRBJ2-5, the V gene TRBV18; D is ambiguous. Deletions cut 3 bases from V and 1 base from J, with 9 bases between. The length of the CDR3 is 14 residues. From germline, CDR1 is KGHSH and CDR2 LQKENI. CDR3 in DNA: TGTGCCAGCTCACCCCCTAATACCCAAGAGACCCAGTACTTC. This gives the protein CASSPPNTQETQYF.

This clone was observed a single time. The chain employs TRBV11-1 and TRBJ2-7; weak D call: TRBD2 (6 bases). Per germline, CDR1 SGHAT and CDR2 FQDESV (reference sequence). CDR3 size: 16 residues. V lost 0 bases and J lost 4, with 16 bases in between. CDR3 residues: CASSLAAVRAGYEQYF. DNA of the CDR3: TGTGCCAGCAGCTTAGCTGCGGTCAGGGCGGGATACGAGCAGTACTTC.

V is TRBV30 and J is TRBJ1-6; a weak D match, TRBD1 (6 bases). Germline V gene lookup returns CDR1 GTSNPN and CDR2 SVGIG (reference sequence). This CDR3 has 14 amino acids. Trimming took 1 base from V and 5 from J, leaving 9 bases between them. The CDR3 nucleotides are TGTGCCTGGAGTGCGGCAGGGGATAATTCACCCCTCCACTTT. Protein sequence: CAWSAAGDNSPLHF.

The rearrangement links TRBV19 to TRBJ1-2; 7 nucleotides align to TRBD1. The CDR3 totals 14 residues. Germline values: CDR1 LNHDA, CDR2 SQIVND (reference sequence). Germline trimming cut 2 bases from V and 3 bases from J; bases unmatched to any gene: 3. The CDR3 region has the DNA TGTGCCAGTAGTATAAAACAGGGGTACTATGGCTACACCTTC. It specifies CASSIKQGYYGYTF.

V gene TRBV30 combines with J gene TRBJ2-2; D possibly corresponds to TRBD1 (6 bases). V lost 5 bases and J 4 bases, leaving 11 bases between the germline ends. Germline V lookup: CDR1 GTSNPN, CDR2 SVGIG (reference sequence). CDR3 length equals 13 residues. CDR3: CAWAGQFTGELFF. The CDR3 DNA follows: TGTGCCTGGGCCGGACAGTTCACCGGGGAGCTGTTTTTT.

The chain recombines TRBV5-3 with TRBJ2-3; the D gene is possibly TRBD1 (5 bases). TRBV5-3 is an ORF; its function is uncertain. V lost 0 bases and J lost 4, with 9 bases in between. The CDR3 has 14 amino acids. The CDR3 spells CARSLGQGPDTQYF. CDR3 bases: TGTGCCAGAAGCTTGGGTCAGGGTCCAGATACGCAGTATTTT.

This clone was picked up a small number of times. The genes are TRBV6-1 and TRBJ2-3; D is possibly TRBD1 (5 bases). The CDR3 is made up of 15 amino acids. Trimming left V 0 bases short and J 4 bases short, with 11 bases between. Per the germline V gene, CDR1 is MNHNS and CDR2 is SASEGT. The CDR3 DNA reads as TGTGCCAGCAGTGAAGCGGTAGGGGATTCAGATACGCAGTATTTT. This sequence encodes CASSEAVGDSDTQYF.

The CDR3 loop reads CASSTAGYTEAFF. The CDR3 coding sequence is TGTGCCAGTAGTACCGCGGGCTACACTGAAGCTTTCTTT. This chain connects TRBV19 to TRBJ1-1; D is ambiguous. The CDR3 is made up of 13 amino acids. V dropped 4 bases and J dropped 3 bases, with 9 bases sitting between them. Germline-derived CDR1 and CDR2 are LNHDA and SQIVND (reference sequence).

The chain combines TRBV7-9 with TRBJ2-3; tentative D call: TRBD2 (6 bases). Germline V gives CDR1 SEHNR, CDR2 FQNEAQ (reference sequence). The ends were cut back, 5 bases at V and 0 bases at J, with 6 bases in the middle. The CDR3 is made up of 13 amino acids. CDR3 nucleotides: TGTGCCAGCAGCGCGGGGAGCACAGATACGCAGTATTTT. Translating it yields CASSAGSTDTQYF. Using reference TRBV7-9 and TRBJ2-3 for the parts outside the CDR3, the full variable domain is DTGVSQNPRHKITKRGQNVTFRCDPISEHNRLYWYRQTLGQGPEFLTYFQNEAQLEKSRLLSDRFSAERPKGSFSTLEIQRTEQGDSAMYLCASSAGSTDTQYFGPGTRLTVL.

The chain couples TRBV15 to TRBJ1-4; 9 bases line up with TRBD1. The J segment lost 10 bases and the V segment lost 4 bases, leaving 4 bases of the junction unmatched. This CDR3 region has 13 residues. CDR1 is LNHNV and CDR2 is YYDKDF in the germline V gene (reference sequence). CDR3 sequence (DNA): TGTGCCACCAGCATACAGGGGGCGGTAAAACTGTTTTTT. Residues: CATSIQGAVKLFF.

This clone has only one observation. This chain links TRBV4-3 with TRBJ1-1; no clear D. The germline V gene has CDR1 LGHNA and CDR2 YSLEER. The CDR3 is 15 residues long. V lost 0 bases to trimming and J lost 0 bases, with 8 bases between them. DNA of the CDR3: TGCGCCAGCAGCCAAGATTTCTTAATGAACACTGAAGCTTTCTTT. It codes for CASSQDFLMNTEAFF.

DNA of the CDR3: TGCGCCAGCAGCTTCACAGGGGGGACGAGCACAGATACGCAGTATTTT. Protein: CASSFTGGTSTDTQYF. This sequence joins TRBV5-1 and TRBJ2-3, with 8 bases fitting TRBD1. Trimming took 2 bases from V and 0 from J; bases not matched to a gene: 5. Germline lookup yields CDR1 SGHRS and CDR2 YFSETQ. This CDR3 has 16 amino acids. The full variable domain, completed using reference TRBV5-1 and TRBJ2-3, is KAGVTQTPRYLIKTRGQQVTLSCSPISGHRSVSWYQQTPGQGLQFLFEYFSETQRNKGNFPGRFSGRQFSNSRSEMNVSTLELGDSALYLCASSFTGGTSTDTQYFGPGTRLTVL.

Written as DNA, the CDR3 is TGTGCCAGCAGCTTAGTGATGGCGGGGGCCTCCTACAATGAGCAGTTCTTC. Its protein is CASSLVMAGASYNEQFF. V is TRBV7-8 and J is TRBJ2-1, with D possibly TRBD2 on 7 matching bases. The CDR3 totals 17 residues. Germline assignment: CDR1 SGHVS and CDR2 FQNEAQ. The V end was cut by 1 base, the J end by 0 bases, with 13 bases between.

The rearrangement links TRBV9 to TRBJ2-1; 7 bases fit TRBD2. The germline V gene has CDR1 SGDLS and CDR2 YYNGEE. The CDR3 contains 16 residues. Losses at the gene ends were 1 base for V and 1 base for J; bases not matched to a gene: 5. The DNA for the CDR3 is TGTGCCAGCAGCGTACGGCAGGGAGGGTCCTACAATGAGCAGTTCTTC. It is translated as CASSVRQGGSYNEQFF.